The rows below give T cell receptor beta chains drawn from one sample of a study of blood T cell repertoires in COVID-19. TCRdb keeps only in-frame clones here, not all; method: immunoSEQ multiplex PCR. The repertoire holds about 160,000 clones, with around 86% as singletons. Sequencing was carried out using peripheral blood. Receptor source: a man aged 70-80 years who had recovered from COVID-19. The conserved cysteine and the conserved F or W are not part of the CDR3 here.

V gene	J gene	CDR3 protein
TRBV5-4	TRBJ2-3	ASSLYLGTDTQY
TRBV24-1	TRBJ2-3	ATSDGTSRADTQY
TRBV7-6	TRBJ2-5	ASSRGDTRKETQY
TRBV6-8	TRBJ2-1	ASMKREGPHNEQF
TRBV10-2	TRBJ2-7	ASSGARNYEQY
TRBV19	TRBJ2-2	ASTRRTSATNTGELF
TRBV7-9	TRBJ2-1	ASSLGTTLNNEQF
TRBV5-1	TRBJ2-2	ASSLAPRENTGELF
TRBV27	TRBJ2-3	ASSPSRQFTDTQY
TRBV5-4	TRBJ2-1	ASSLELAENEQF
TRBV5-5	TRBJ2-7	ASSLAWAGVYEQY
TRBV27	TRBJ1-1	ASSFLNTEAF
TRBV5-6	TRBJ2-2	ASSLALNTGELF
TRBV5-1	TRBJ2-7	ASSLGRGLSYEQY
TRBV21-1	TRBJ2-1	ASSKDRGDNEQFKQF
TRBV11-2	TRBJ2-1	ASGEARSYNEQF
TRBV7-2	TRBJ1-6	ASSLTTGIDSPLH
TRBV5-1	TRBJ2-5	ASSATPGTGIQETQY
TRBV6-5	TRBJ1-1	ASSAGGETEAF
TRBV5-1	TRBJ2-2	ASSHGQGELTDTGELF
TRBV5-4	TRBJ2-1	ASSAGTSGIGEQF
TRBV18	TRBJ1-2	ASSPDRTGLKNT
TRBV7-2	TRBJ2-5	ASSLVSSGRETQY
TRBV5-6	TRBJ1-4	ASSRFAAGGDEKLF
TRBV7-9	TRBJ2-7	ASSPPQGLGYEQY
TRBV19	TRBJ2-1	ASSPLGSAIEQF
TRBV10-1	TRBJ1-3	ASSASSGNTIY
TRBV7-3	TRBJ2-7	ASSRGFRDEQY
TRBV7-8	TRBJ2-7	ASTPRAGQGGEQY
TRBV2	TRBJ2-1	ASLGQGSEQF
TRBV19	TRBJ1-5	ASSIVQVNQPQH
TRBV28	TRBJ2-7	ASSVNQGYEQY
TRBV10-3	TRBJ2-1	AIRGVGTSVSSSYNEQF
TRBV6-1	TRBJ1-4	ASLLGEKLF
TRBV5-1	TRBJ2-4	ASSSGSEGARYIGIQY
TRBV12-5	TRBJ2-3	ANARDSITDTQY
TRBV10-3	TRBJ1-1	AINYDRSTEAF
TRBV5-1	TRBJ1-3	ASSRDRDGNTIY
TRBV7-9	TRBJ2-3	ASSLALAADTQY
TRBV7-2	TRBJ2-1	ASSLTSGTYNEQF
TRBV10-3	TRBJ2-2	AISLGGAANTGELF
TRBV2	TRBJ2-1	ASSESPSGSPTSYNEQF
TRBV19	TRBJ1-6	ASSDRVGNSPLH
TRBV19	TRBJ2-1	ASSLTSGASYNEQF
TRBV15	TRBJ1-4	ATSRGGSATNEKLF
TRBV15	TRBJ2-1	ATSFSGSGARNEQF